The entry below describes one TCR beta chain. This entry belongs to a study of blood T cell repertoires in COVID-19. In the study overall: COVID-19 samples collected from the United States, Italy and Spain covered acute and convalescent phases. The analysed material was cDNA or gDNA that came from T cells, B-cell-depleted T cells, or PBMCs.

The CDR3 totals 12 residues. The V segment lost 4 bases and the J segment 8 bases; nucleotides outside the gene matches: 4. Germline lookup yields CDR1 SGDLS and CDR2 YYNGEE. Original methodology: Using reference gene primer amplification, nucleated cell counts were estimated. The data were produced by immunoSEQ multiplex PCR, yet TCRdb's version contains in-frame clones alone and is incomplete. V and J calls and clone size follow that table, whereas D and trimming were derived from the DNA. The sample has under 300,000 clones, about three quarters seen once. The receptor was derived from an elderly woman with acute or convalescent COVID-19. The rearrangement joins TRBV9 to TRBJ1-1, with TRBD1 matching 8 bases. The sequenced sample consisted of peripheral blood. The CDR3 DNA is TGTGCCAGCAGCATCGGGACAGGCGAAGCTTTCTTT. It encodes CASSIGTGEAFF.